One and the same sample provided the 23 T cell receptor beta chains below, sequenced in a study of blood T cells in healthy people across ages. A J-beta primer mix and a sample-barcoded 5' primer were used in a second PCR of about 6 to 12 cycles. TCRdb itself ran the 5' RACE reads through MiXCR, one entry per CDR3 protein. Found here are around 1,500,000 distinct CDR3 sequences, 28% of them singletons; the top ten hold roughly 8%. The specimen was blood. These receptors came from a woman between 25 and 40 years old in good health.

This clonotype was recorded at least ten times. V gene TRBV6-2 or TRBV6-3 combines with J gene TRBJ2-5; D unclear. V shed 6 bases and J shed 6 bases, with 14 bases lying between them. The CDR3 extends over 13 amino acids. CDR1 is MNHEY, CDR2 SVGEGT, per germline. The CDR3 spells CASRQSLMKTQYF. The CDR3 DNA follows: TGTGCCAGCAGACAATCCCTCATGAAGACCCAGTACTTC.

This clonotype was picked up a small number of times. J is TRBJ2-7 and V is TRBV5-1; the D is unclear. The germline V gene has CDR1 SGHRS and CDR2 YFSETQ. Trimming took 6 bases from V and 2 from J, leaving 15 bases between them. The CDR3 is made up of 14 amino acids. The CDR3 DNA reads TGCGCCAGCAAACCAACGGTTAACCCCTACGAGCAGTACTTC. As protein: CASKPTVNPYEQYF.

This clonotype was recorded at least ten times. The chain links TRBV18 to TRBJ2-3; D unresolved. Germline V gives CDR1 KGHSH, CDR2 LQKENI. The length of the CDR3 is 14 residues. V was cut by 6 bases and J by 4 bases, with 14 bases left in between. DNA of the CDR3: TGTGCCAGCTCCCTAAGTAGTGGGGCAGATACGCAGTATTTT. This translates into CASSLSSGADTQYF.

The V gene is TRBV29-1, the J gene TRBJ1-1; D uncertain. The CDR3 is made up of 13 amino acids. The V and J ends lost 4 bases and 8 bases respectively, with 17 bases between them. Germline loops: CDR1 SQVTM, CDR2 ANQGSEA. The CDR3 DNA follows: TGCAGCGTTGGAAGGCACCAGAATCGGGAAGCTTTCTTT. Encoded protein: CSVGRHQNREAFF. Full variable domain (missing parts from reference TRBV29-1 and TRBJ1-1): SAVISQKPSRDICQRGTSLTIQCQVDSQVTMMFWYRQQPGQSLTLIATANQGSEATYESGFVIDKFPISRPNLTFSTLTVSNMSPEDSSIYLCSVGRHQNREAFFGQGTRLTVV.

V is TRBV6-2 or TRBV6-3 and J is TRBJ2-7; TRBD2 aligns across 12 bases. J lost 3 bases, V lost 4 bases, and 7 bases had no gene match. The CDR3 is 16 amino acids. Germline CDR1 and CDR2: MNHEY and SVGEGT. The CDR3 DNA is TGTGCCAGCAGTTTCCCGCGACTAGCGGGGGACTACGAGCAGTACTTC. As protein: CASSFPRLAGDYEQYF.

This clonotype showed up just a few times. This sequence joins TRBV3-1 and TRBJ2-1; D unresolved. Germline V gene sequence: CDR1 LGHDT, CDR2 YNNKEL (reference sequence). This CDR3 is built from 14 residues. V was trimmed by 1 base and J by 8 bases, leaving 12 bases between them. The CDR3 here is CASSQGTPPHEQFF. Written as DNA, the CDR3 is TGTGCCAGCAGCCAAGGCACCCCGCCCCATGAGCAGTTCTTC.

This chain connects TRBV6-2 or TRBV6-3 to TRBJ1-2; tentatively, D is TRBD1 (6 bases). The CDR3 runs 18 residues. Germline CDR1 and CDR2: MNHEY and SVGEGT. V was pared by 3 bases and J by 0 bases, with 20 bases between. The CDR3 region has the DNA TGTGCCAGCAGTTATCCGAAATCTTTAGGACAGTCTAACTATGGCTACACCTTC. Translated, it gives CASSYPKSLGQSNYGYTF.

This chain joins TRBV28 and TRBJ2-7; 7 nucleotides line up with TRBD1. The CDR3 is 14 amino acids. The germline V gene has CDR1 MDHEN and CDR2 SYDVKM. V shed 10 bases, J shed 4 bases, and the junction held 13 bases outside the gene matches. CDR3 residues: CAIKEDRVKYEQYF. In DNA form, the CDR3 reads TGTGCCATCAAAGAAGACAGGGTGAAATACGAGCAGTACTTC.

Points on this clonotype: One end of the junction fails to match germline, which may point to a read error. The chain couples TRBV7-6 to TRBJ2-5; D gene uncertain. Germline CDR1 and CDR2: SGHVS and FNYEAQ. CDR3 length equals 12 residues. CDR3 sequence (DNA): TGTGCCGGCAGTGTAAACTTAGAGACCCAGTACTTC. It encodes CAGSVNLETQYF.

This sequence joins TRBV7-2 and TRBJ2-1; 11 bases map to TRBD1. The CDR3 runs 16 residues. CDR1 SGHTA and CDR2 FQGNSA come from the germline V gene. Germline trimming cut 5 bases from V and 13 bases from J; bases unmatched to any gene: 16. The CDR3 region has the DNA TGTGCCAGCAGCCCGCTTGGACAGGGGGCTAGGGAGACCCAGTTCTTC. This codes for CASSPLGQGARETQFF.

J is TRBJ1-2 and V is TRBV6-5; D not certain. V dropped 3 bases and J dropped 8 bases, with 13 bases sitting between them. The CDR3 extends over 13 amino acids. The germline V gene has CDR1 MNHEY and CDR2 SVGAGI. CDR3 sequence reads: CASSYSSGAGYTF. In DNA, the CDR3 is TGTGCCAGCAGTTATTCTAGCGGTGCGGGCTACACCTTC.

On this clonotype itself: A single base separates this from a much larger clone, so it may be a read error. The CDR3 loop reads CASSEAGTHNEQFF. CDR3 nucleotide sequence: TGTGCCAGCAGCGAGGCCGGGACCCACAATGAGCAGTTCTTC. The V call is TRBV7-2, the J call TRBJ2-1, with D perhaps assigned TRBD1 or TRBD2 (5 bases each). The CDR3 is 14 amino acids. Germline V gene data show CDR1 as SGHTA and CDR2 as FQGNSA. Trimming removed 5 bases at V and 5 bases at J, with 13 bases between.

This clonotype showed up just a few times. The rearrangement joins TRBV2 to TRBJ2-7; TRBD1 matches at 8 bases. Losses at the gene ends were 8 bases for V and 2 bases for J; bases not matched to a gene: 5. This CDR3 region has 13 residues. Looked up from germline, CDR1 is SNHLY and CDR2 is FYNNEI. CDR3 loop: CASLRDRTYEQYF. DNA for the CDR3: TGTGCCAGCCTTAGGGACAGGACCTACGAGCAGTACTTC.

In this sample, this clonotype turned up a few times. CDR3 nucleotides: TGCAGTGCCCGGGCGGACAGACACAATGAGCAGTTCTTC. This encodes CSARADRHNEQFF. This chain joins TRBV20-1 and TRBJ2-1, with TRBD1 as a possible D gene (6 bases). The CDR3 consists of 13 residues. V was pared by 6 bases and J by 5 bases, with 14 bases between. The germline V gene encodes CDR1 DFQATT and CDR2 SNEGSKA (reference sequence).

This clonotype was seen repeatedly, ten times or more. V is TRBV28 and J is TRBJ2-7; D might be TRBD2 (6 bases). CDR3 length equals 14 residues. The V gene lost 5 bases and the J gene lost 5 bases, with 16 bases spanning the gap. Looked up from germline, CDR1 is MDHEN and CDR2 is SYDVKM. CDR3 in DNA: TGTGCCAGCAGTCGAGAACGGGACTTAAACGAGCAGTACTTC. This gives the protein CASSRERDLNEQYF.

The V and J genes are TRBV7-9 and TRBJ1-1; no reliable D call. With 4 bases removed from V and 4 bases from J, the gap between germline ends came to 10 bases. CDR3 length: 13 residues. Per germline, CDR1 SEHNR and CDR2 FQNEAQ (reference sequence). In nucleotides, the CDR3 is TGTGCCAGCAGCTCCCCAGTCGGCACTGAAGCTTTCTTT. This codes for CASSSPVGTEAFF.

Only a few counts were recorded for this clonotype. The chain employs TRBV4-1 and TRBJ2-5; D is possibly TRBD1 (6 bases). V lost 0 bases to trimming and J lost 7 bases, with 15 bases between them. Germline CDR1 is MGHRA and CDR2 is YSYEKL. This CDR3 region has 15 residues. For the CDR3, the DNA is TGCGCCAGCAGCCAAGATCAGGGGAGCAAGGGGACCCAGTACTTC. Translation gives CASSQDQGSKGTQYF.

The sample holds many counts of this clonotype. The V and J genes are TRBV10-3 and TRBJ2-1, with D possibly TRBD2 on 5 matching bases. Trimming took off 11 bases at V and 6 bases at J, with 20 bases between the two ends. The CDR3 loop spans 14 amino acids. Germline CDR1 and CDR2: ENHRY and SYGVKD. The CDR3 region has the DNA TGTGCCCACGGATCGGGGTCAGGCTCCAATGAGCAGTTCTTC. This gives the protein CAHGSGSGSNEQFF.

This clonotype was counted ten times or more. The J gene is TRBJ2-5, the V gene TRBV20-1; a weak D match, TRBD2 (5 bases). Deletions cut 3 bases from V and 1 base from J, with 12 bases between. Germline V gene lookup returns CDR1 DFQATT and CDR2 SNEGSKA (reference sequence). The CDR3 has 14 amino acids. The chain's CDR3 is CSASGMVSQETQYF. In nucleotides, the CDR3 is TGCAGTGCTAGCGGGATGGTGAGCCAAGAGACCCAGTACTTC.

This clonotype appeared a few times. This chain connects TRBV5-6 to TRBJ2-3; 12 bases match TRBD2. Germline values: CDR1 SGHDT, CDR2 YYEEEE. J was trimmed by 1 base and V by 2 bases; bases with no gene match: 5. The CDR3 covers 17 residues. The CDR3 sequence: CASSFRTSGDGTDTQYF. DNA for the CDR3: TGTGCCAGCAGCTTTAGGACTAGCGGGGATGGCACAGATACGCAGTATTTT.

V gene TRBV10-3 combines with J gene TRBJ2-3; 9 nucleotides line up with TRBD1. The CDR3 consists of 16 residues. Looked up from germline, CDR1 is ENHRY and CDR2 is SYGVKD. V was pared by 0 bases and J by 9 bases, with 10 bases of the junction left unmatched. The CDR3 sequence: CAISESTGGLPDTQYF. CDR3 coding DNA: TGTGCCATCAGTGAGTCAACAGGGGGCCTGCCCGACACGCAGTATTTT.

This clonotype was seen a few times. The V call is TRBV18, the J call TRBJ2-7, with unresolved D. The CDR3 is 14 amino acids. Germline V gene data show CDR1 as KGHSH and CDR2 as LQKENI. V shed 3 bases and J shed 2 bases, with 11 bases lying between them. The DNA for the CDR3 is TGTGCCAGCTCACCGGGGTCGACCGCCTACGAGCAGTACTTC. Protein: CASSPGSTAYEQYF.

This clonotype was recorded at least ten times. The chain employs TRBV5-1 and TRBJ2-7; no reliable D call. Trimming stripped 0 bases from V and 6 bases from J, with 10 bases between. This CDR3 has 13 amino acids. Germline lookup yields CDR1 SGHRS and CDR2 YFSETQ. The CDR3, as DNA: TGCGCCAGCAGCTTGGCCCCGCAGGTCGAGCAGTACTTC. Amino acid sequence: CASSLAPQVEQYF.